This T cell receptor beta chain was documented in a study of T-cell memory formation after mild COVID-19. This clonotype showed up just a few times. Its antigen is unidentified. With V trimmed by 4 bases and J by 4 bases, 10 bases remained unmatched. From germline, CDR1 is SGHRS and CDR2 YFSETQ. There are 16 residues in the CDR3. Study-wide results and caveats: The study found balanced CD4/CD8 in clones contracting day 15 to 85 and a CD4+ lean in later expanders. Pre-infection memory held some responding clones, suggesting pre-existing cross-reactive T cells responded. CM and EM subsets held most contracting CD4+ clones; EMRA held CD8+ ones.

TCRdb re-called the 5' RACE reads through MiXCR, storing one row per CDR3 protein. The table has some 120,000 distinct CDR3 sequences, approximately 6.2% seen once. The rearrangement links TRBV5-1 to TRBJ2-3, with TRBD1 matching 9 bases. The clonotype originates from an adult woman who had mild COVID-19 (a few samples of this study predate the infection). Cell type and time point are not known. Sequencing was performed on PBMCs or a T cell subset sorted from them (not recorded which). DNA of the CDR3: TGCGCCAGCAGCCGAGTAACAGGGGGCAATTCAGATACGCAGTATTTT. It yields the protein CASSRVTGGNSDTQYF.